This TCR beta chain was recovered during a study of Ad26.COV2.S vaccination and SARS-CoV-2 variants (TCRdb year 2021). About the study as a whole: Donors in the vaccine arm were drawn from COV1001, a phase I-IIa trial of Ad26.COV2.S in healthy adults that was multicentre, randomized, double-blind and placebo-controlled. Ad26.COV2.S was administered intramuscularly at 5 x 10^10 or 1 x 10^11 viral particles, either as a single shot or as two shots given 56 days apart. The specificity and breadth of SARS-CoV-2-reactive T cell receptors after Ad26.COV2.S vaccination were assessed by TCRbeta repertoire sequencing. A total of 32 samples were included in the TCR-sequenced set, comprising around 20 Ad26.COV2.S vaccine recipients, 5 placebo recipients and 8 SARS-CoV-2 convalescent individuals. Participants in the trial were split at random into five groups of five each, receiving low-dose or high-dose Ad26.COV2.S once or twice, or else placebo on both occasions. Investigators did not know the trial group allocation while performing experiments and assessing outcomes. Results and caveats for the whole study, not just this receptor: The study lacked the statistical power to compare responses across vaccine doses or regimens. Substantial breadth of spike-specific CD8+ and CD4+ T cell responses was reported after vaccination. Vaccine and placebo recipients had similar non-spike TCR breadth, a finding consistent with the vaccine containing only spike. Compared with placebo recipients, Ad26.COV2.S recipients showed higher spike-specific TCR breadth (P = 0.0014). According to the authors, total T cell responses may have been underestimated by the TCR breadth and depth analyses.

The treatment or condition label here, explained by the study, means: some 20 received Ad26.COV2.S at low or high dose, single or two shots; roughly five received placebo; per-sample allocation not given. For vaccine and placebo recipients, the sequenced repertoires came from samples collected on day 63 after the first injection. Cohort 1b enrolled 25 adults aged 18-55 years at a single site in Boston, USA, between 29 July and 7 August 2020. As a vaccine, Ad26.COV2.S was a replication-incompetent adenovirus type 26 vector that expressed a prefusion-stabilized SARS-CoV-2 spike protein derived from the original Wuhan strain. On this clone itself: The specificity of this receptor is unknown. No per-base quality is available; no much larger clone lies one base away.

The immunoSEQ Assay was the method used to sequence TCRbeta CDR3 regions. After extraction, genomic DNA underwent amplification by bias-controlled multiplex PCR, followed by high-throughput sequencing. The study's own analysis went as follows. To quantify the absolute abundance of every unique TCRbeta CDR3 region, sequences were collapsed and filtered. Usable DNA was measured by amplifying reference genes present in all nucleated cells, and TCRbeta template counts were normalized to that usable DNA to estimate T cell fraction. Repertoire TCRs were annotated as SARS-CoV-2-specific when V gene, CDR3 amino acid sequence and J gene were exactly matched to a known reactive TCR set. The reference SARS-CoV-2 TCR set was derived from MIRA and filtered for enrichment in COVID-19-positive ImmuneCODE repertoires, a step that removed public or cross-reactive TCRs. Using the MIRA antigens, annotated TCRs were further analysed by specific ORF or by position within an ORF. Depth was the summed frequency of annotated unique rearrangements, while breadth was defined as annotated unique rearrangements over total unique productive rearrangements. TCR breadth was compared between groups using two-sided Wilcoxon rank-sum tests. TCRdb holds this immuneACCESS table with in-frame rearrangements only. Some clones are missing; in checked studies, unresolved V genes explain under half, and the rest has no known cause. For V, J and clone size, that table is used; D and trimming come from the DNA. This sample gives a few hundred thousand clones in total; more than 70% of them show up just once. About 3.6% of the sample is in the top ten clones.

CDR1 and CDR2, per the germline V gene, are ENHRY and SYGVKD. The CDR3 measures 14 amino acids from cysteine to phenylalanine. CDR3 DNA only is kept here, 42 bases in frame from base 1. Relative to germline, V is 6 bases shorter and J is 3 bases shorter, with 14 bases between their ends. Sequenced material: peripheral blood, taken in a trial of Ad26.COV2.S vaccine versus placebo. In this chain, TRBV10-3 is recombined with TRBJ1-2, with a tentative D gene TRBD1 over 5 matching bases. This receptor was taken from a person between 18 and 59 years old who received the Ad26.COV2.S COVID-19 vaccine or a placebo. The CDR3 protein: CAISRDLFYYGYTF. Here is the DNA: TGTGCCATCAGCCGGGACCTTTTTTACTATGGCTACACCTTC.